The rows below give T cell receptor beta chains drawn from one sample of a study of spatial heterogeneity in lung cancer. TCRdb reanalysed the 5' RACE reads using MiXCR and keeps one entry per CDR3 protein. The top ten clones hold 20% to 25% of a sample with about 30,000 distinct CDR3 sequences, 6% of them seen once. The source was PBMCs, collected at follow-up. All receptors derive from a male donor with early-stage non-small cell lung cancer. Both conserved end residues are part of each CDR3. A D gene is named only where the DNA matches it firmly. Clone size is not always given. Where it is, it says once, few, many or a class for expanded clones.

j_call cdr3_length v_call clone_size d_call cdr3_aa cdr3_nt
TRBJ2-1 11 TRBV2 many NA CASTLFNEQFF TGTGCCAGCACCCTTTTCAATGAGCAGTTCTTC
TRBJ2-6 14 TRBV19 many NA CASASLSGANVLTF TGTGCCAGCGCATCACTCTCTGGGGCCAACGTCCTGACTTTC
TRBJ2-5 18 TRBV4-3 NA TRBD2 CASSQGVGGRGNQETQYF TGCGCCAGCAGCCAAGGCGTGGGGGGGAGAGGGAACCAAGAGACCCAGTACTTC
TRBJ1-2 14 TRBV18 NA TRBD1 CASSPKGQGHGYTF TGTGCCAGCTCACCGAAGGGACAGGGGCACGGCTACACCTTC
TRBJ2-7 16 TRBV19 NA NA CASSTYPRDGTYEQYF TGTGCCAGTAGTACCTACCCTCGGGACGGAACCTACGAGCAGTACTTC
TRBJ1-1 13 TRBV6-5 many NA CASSYSSPGEAFF TGTGCCAGCAGTTACTCGAGTCCGGGAGAAGCTTTCTTT
TRBJ2-1 15 TRBV6-6 NA TRBD2 CASSFSSGGGHEQFF TGTGCCAGCAGCTTCTCTAGCGGGGGGGGACATGAGCAGTTCTTC
TRBJ1-1 15 TRBV6-5 many NA CASSYSRGMNTEAFF TGTGCCAGCAGTTACTCTCGGGGGATGAACACTGAAGCTTTCTTT
TRBJ2-7 18 TRBV4-3 many NA CASSQDYPGGYPTYEQYF TGCGCCAGCAGCCAGGACTACCCTGGCGGATACCCCACCTACGAGCAGTACTTC
TRBJ1-1 16 TRBV6-2/TRBV6-3 few TRBD1 CASSYPQTGVGPEAFF TGTGCCAGCAGTTACCCACAAACAGGGGTAGGTCCTGAAGCTTTCTTT
TRBJ1-4 15 TRBV7-8 few TRBD1 CASSIRDRGNEKLFF TGTGCCAGCAGCATAAGGGACAGGGGAAACGAAAAACTGTTTTTT
TRBJ1-1 13 TRBV3-1 many NA CASSLSTETEAFF TGTGCCAGCAGCCTCTCGACAGAAACTGAAGCTTTCTTT
TRBJ2-5 14 TRBV3-1 many NA CASSQARSSETQYF TGTGCCAGCAGCCAAGCTCGGAGTTCGGAGACCCAGTACTTC
TRBJ2-7 16 TRBV6-5 once TRBD2 CASSPISGGLPYEQYF TGTGCCAGCAGTCCCATTAGCGGGGGCCTACCCTACGAGCAGTACTTC
TRBJ2-5 15 TRBV20-1 many NA CSARGGGALEETQYF TGCAGTGCTAGAGGAGGGGGGGCCTTGGAAGAGACCCAGTACTTC
TRBJ2-7 14 TRBV29-1 many TRBD1 CSVAQDRDFYEQYF TGCAGCGTTGCTCAGGACAGGGATTTCTACGAGCAGTACTTC
TRBJ2-1 16 TRBV15 few TRBD1 CATSRGQGETYNEQFF TGTGCCACCAGCAGAGGACAGGGCGAAACCTACAATGAGCAGTTCTTC
TRBJ2-1 11 TRBV6-5 NA NA CASSYMAQQFF TGTGCCAGCAGTTATATGGCTCAGCAGTTCTTC
TRBJ2-3 15 TRBV5-1 many NA CASSLEVIGTDTQYF TGCGCCAGCAGCTTGGAGGTCATAGGGACAGATACGCAGTATTTT
TRBJ1-1 12 TRBV19 many TRBD1 CASRTGPTEAFF TGTGCCAGTAGGACAGGGCCAACTGAAGCTTTCTTT
TRBJ2-1 16 TRBV12-3/TRBV12-4 NA TRBD2 CASSLQASGPYNEQFF TGTGCCAGCAGTTTACAGGCTAGCGGTCCCTACAATGAGCAGTTCTTC
TRBJ2-3 15 TRBV4-2 many NA CASSQERAGADTQYF TGTGCCAGCAGCCAAGAAAGGGCGGGCGCAGATACGCAGTATTTT
TRBJ1-5 13 TRBV12-3/TRBV12-4 many NA CASSLSGTQPQHF TGTGCCAGCAGCCTCTCGGGTACTCAGCCCCAGCATTTT
TRBJ1-3 14 TRBV20-1 few NA CSAAPLSSGNTIYF TGCAGTGCAGCCCCACTGAGCTCTGGAAACACCATATATTTT
TRBJ2-2 14 TRBV2 NA TRBD1 CASTLQGESGELFF TGTGCCAGCACCCTCCAGGGGGAATCCGGGGAGCTGTTTTTT
TRBJ2-1 13 TRBV4-2 few NA CASSHDYYNEQFF TGTGCCAGCAGCCACGACTACTACAATGAGCAGTTCTTC
TRBJ1-3 17 TRBV25-1 many NA CASSALGGPRSGNTIYF TGTGCCAGCAGTGCATTGGGGGGACCTCGCTCTGGAAACACCATATATTTT
TRBJ1-2 14 TRBV7-9 NA NA CASSARIQDYGYTF TGTGCCAGCAGCGCGAGAATTCAGGACTATGGCTACACCTTC
TRBJ1-1 14 TRBV6-2/TRBV6-3 few NA CASSFGYLAGEAFF TGTGCCAGCAGTTTCGGCTATTTGGCAGGGGAAGCTTTCTTT
TRBJ1-2 13 TRBV28 many NA CASSLGVNYGYTF TGTGCCAGCAGTTTGGGGGTTAACTATGGCTACACCTTC
TRBJ1-1 12 TRBV11-3 NA NA CASSSSAFEAFF TGTGCCAGCAGCTCGAGCGCCTTTGAAGCTTTCTTT
TRBJ2-3 14 TRBV29-1 medium-sized TRBD2 CSPGELAGTDTQYF TGCAGCCCCGGTGAGCTAGCGGGGACAGATACGCAGTATTTT
TRBJ1-6 15 TRBV4-1 large NA CASSHSSVYNSPLHF TGCGCCAGCAGCCACTCTTCGGTTTATAATTCACCCCTCCACTTT
TRBJ2-7 13 TRBV5-1 many TRBD2 CASSPESSGGLYF TGCGCCAGCAGCCCGGAGTCTAGCGGGGGCCTGTACTTC
TRBJ2-1 13 TRBV12-5 many NA CASGLELENEQFF TGTGCTAGTGGTTTGGAACTAGAGAATGAGCAGTTCTTC
TRBJ1-6 14 TRBV20-1 many NA CSARTDSAPGPLHF TGCAGTGCTAGGACGGACAGTGCCCCAGGTCCCCTCCACTTT
TRBJ1-5 14 TRBV27 medium-sized NA CASRRGSYNQPQHF TGTGCCAGCAGGCGGGGATCGTACAATCAGCCCCAGCATTTT
TRBJ2-1 15 TRBV19 many TRBD1 CASSDSGTEYNEQFF TGTGCCAGTAGCGATTCCGGGACAGAGTACAATGAGCAGTTCTTC
TRBJ2-3 13 TRBV29-1 NA NA CSEGGAGTDTQYF TGCAGCGAAGGGGGGGCCGGCACAGATACGCAGTATTTT
TRBJ1-6 15 TRBV5-1 NA TRBD1 CASSTRTGGGSPLHF TGCGCCAGCAGCACCAGGACAGGGGGTGGGTCACCCCTCCACTTT
TRBJ2-3 11 TRBV20-1 NA NA CSARFADTQYF TGCAGTGCTAGATTTGCAGATACGCAGTATTTT
TRBJ1-2 14 TRBV12-3/TRBV12-4 many NA CASTLRHANYGYTF TGTGCCAGCACCTTAAGACATGCTAACTATGGCTACACCTTC
TRBJ1-4 15 TRBV4-2 few NA CASSQNHISDEKLFF TGTGCCAGCAGCCAAAACCATATATCGGACGAAAAACTGTTTTTT
TRBJ2-5 17 TRBV7-3 many TRBD2 CASSLSRVRSGIETQYF TGTGCCAGCAGCTTAAGTAGAGTTCGAAGCGGGATAGAGACCCAGTACTTC
TRBJ1-2 16 TRBV12-3/TRBV12-4 many TRBD1 CATTGTGGLRTYGYTF TGTGCCACGACCGGGACAGGGGGACTCCGTACTTATGGCTACACCTTC
TRBJ2-2 15 TRBV7-9 many NA CASSSSGPRPGELFF TGTGCCAGCAGCTCCTCGGGACCGAGGCCCGGGGAGCTGTTTTTT
TRBJ1-1 13 TRBV18 many NA CASSVVVETEAFF TGTGCCAGCTCCGTGGTGGTGGAAACTGAAGCTTTCTTT
TRBJ2-1 13 TRBV29-1 many NA CSCRTVSYNEQFF TGCAGCTGTCGCACTGTATCCTACAATGAGCAGTTCTTC
TRBJ2-1 14 TRBV5-1 many TRBD2 CASSSTSGGAEQFF TGCGCCAGCAGCTCAACTAGCGGGGGGGCCGAGCAGTTCTTC
TRBJ2-3 16 TRBV6-5 few NA CASSYSGWTTTDTQYF TGTGCCAGCAGTTACTCGGGATGGACTACCACAGATACGCAGTATTTT